Here is one T cell receptor beta chain with its context. The CDR3 is made up of 15 amino acids. V lost 0 bases and J lost 7; bases outside the gene matches: 5. Germline CDR1 is MNHEY and CDR2 is SVGAGI. This sample stems from a study of sequential checkpoint blockade in melanoma. Study information: First-line arms were nivolumab then ipilimumab, or the reverse, randomized 1:1.

TCRdb keeps only in-frame clones here, not all; method: immunoSEQ multiplex PCR. This sample has under 25,000 clones, with more than 75% found just once. Treatment reported: randomized to nivolumab then ipilimumab (arm A) or the reverse (arm B). DNA-damaging chemotherapy had not been given to any patient beforehand. This TCR came from a human donor with melanoma. The sequencing here drew on CD8+ T cells sorted from blood (inferred from file names), taken from a patient given nivolumab and ipilimumab in sequence. The V and J genes are TRBV6-5 and TRBJ1-4; 7 bases are shared with TRBD1. The CDR3 DNA follows: TGTGCCAGCAGTTACTCAGGGGGCGCAGGTGAAAAACTGTTTTTT. This sequence encodes CASSYSGGAGEKLFF.